A single sample is the source of the 26 T cell receptor beta chains below, sequenced in a study of human T cells and chemical hapten exposure. This sample's time point: healthy volunteer bleed at 2 weeks. Whole blood that had not been fractionated was the source of extracted total RNA. TCRdb ran MiXCR on the RACE reads and lists one entry per CDR3 protein. Of 130,000 or so distinct CDR3 sequences in the sample, around 8.2% were seen once. Sequenced sample: whole blood. The receptors were sampled from a male donor in good health. Some clones in this sample may be carry-over from other donors' samples.

The rearrangement uses TRBV20-1 and TRBJ1-3, with TRBD1 as a possible D gene (5 bases). CDR1 and CDR2 (germline): DFQATT, SNEGSKA (reference sequence). Trimming shortened V by 1 base and J by 0 bases, and 10 bases separated the two germline ends. The CDR3 totals 15 residues. Written as DNA, the CDR3 is TGCAGTGCTAGAGCCCCGGACAACTCTGGAAACACCATATATTTT. Amino acid sequence: CSARAPDNSGNTIYF.

A few counts support this clonotype. The chain carries TRBV13 and TRBJ2-7; maybe TRBD1 (5 bases). The CDR3 contains 15 residues. Germline V gives CDR1 PRHDT, CDR2 FYEKMQ (reference sequence). V lost 0 bases and J 2 bases, leaving 11 bases between the germline ends. CDR3 amino acids: CASSLGPRATYEQYF. DNA for the CDR3: TGTGCCAGCAGCTTAGGCCCCAGGGCTACCTACGAGCAGTACTTC.

V is TRBV10-3 and J is TRBJ1-1; D perhaps matches TRBD1 (6 bases). The germline gives CDR1 ENHRY, CDR2 SYGVKD. Trimming left V 0 bases short and J 6 bases short, with 11 bases between. The CDR3 has 14 residues. The CDR3 loop is CAISESRSGAEAFF. The CDR3 bases are TGTGCCATCAGTGAGTCAAGGTCAGGGGCTGAAGCTTTCTTT.

At least ten counts were recorded for this clonotype. The chain couples TRBV10-3 to TRBJ1-5, with D possibly TRBD1 on 6 matching bases. The CDR3 runs to 13 residues. V lost 4 bases and J 6 bases, leaving 10 bases between the germline ends. Germline V lookup: CDR1 ENHRY, CDR2 SYGVKD. In DNA, the CDR3 is TGTGCCATCAGTGCGGTAGGGGGTCAGCCCCAGCATTTT. Translated, it gives CAISAVGGQPQHF.

Ten or more counts support this clonotype. The J gene is TRBJ2-7, the V gene TRBV20-1, with D possibly matching TRBD2 (7 bases). Germline loops: CDR1 DFQATT, CDR2 SNEGSKA (reference sequence). The CDR3 spans 14 residues. V lost 6 bases and J 6 bases, leaving 21 bases between the germline ends. Here the CDR3 reads CSARGGGPPGEQYF. CDR3 in DNA: TGCAGTGCGCGAGGGGGGGGCCCTCCTGGCGAGCAGTACTTC.

This clonotype was seen more than once but under ten times. The gene calls are TRBV19 and TRBJ2-1; possible D gene TRBD1, 5 bases. Between the trimmed V and J ends, which lost 3 bases and 10 bases, there was a span of 22 bases. This CDR3 is built from 16 residues. Germline loops: CDR1 LNHDA, CDR2 SQIVND (reference sequence). Here the CDR3 DNA reads TGTGCCAGTAGTATTCGACAGCAGTATAAACCCATCGAGCAGTTCTTC. This codes for CASSIRQQYKPIEQFF. Based on the CDR3 plus reference TRBV19 and TRBJ2-1, the full variable domain is DGGITQSPKYLFRKEGQNVTLSCEQNLNHDAMYWYRQDPGQGLRLIYYSQIVNDFQKGDIAEGYSVSREKKESFPLTVTSAQKNPTAFYLCASSIRQQYKPIEQFFGPGTRLTVL.

This clonotype was counted only a few times. The chain recombines TRBV5-6 with TRBJ2-5; 9 bases match TRBD1. The trim removed 4 bases at V and 7 bases at J, leaving 2 bases unmatched. Germline assignment: CDR1 SGHDT and CDR2 YYEEEE. There are 12 residues in the CDR3. The CDR3 reads CASSEGQGTQYF. The CDR3 region has the DNA TGTGCCAGCAGCGAGGGACAGGGGACCCAGTACTTC. Supplemented by reference TRBV5-6 and TRBJ2-5, the full variable domain reads DAGVTQSPTHLIKTRGQQVTLRCSPKSGHDTVSWYQQALGQGPQFIFQYYEEEERQRGNFPDRFSGHQFPNYSSELNVNALLLGDSALYLCASSEGQGTQYFGPGTRLLVL.

This clonotype was seen a single time. The genes are TRBV6-2 or TRBV6-3 and TRBJ2-2, with a weak D call TRBD1 (5 bases). Germline loops: CDR1 MNHEY, CDR2 SVGEGT. The V end lost 5 bases, the J end lost 5 bases, and 21 bases lay between the germline ends. The CDR3 is 17 residues long. This CDR3 reads CASSGQGLSSRTGELFF. CDR3 sequence (DNA): TGTGCCAGCAGTGGGCAGGGATTATCCTCCAGGACCGGGGAGCTGTTTTTT.

This clonotype has a handful of counts. This chain joins TRBV20-1 and TRBJ1-2, with D unclear. Trimming removed 6 bases from V and 4 bases from J, with 12 bases in between. Germline V CDR1 and CDR2: DFQATT, SNEGSKA (reference sequence). CDR3 size: 12 residues. The CDR3 reads CSAESTGYGYTF. The DNA for the CDR3 is TGCAGTGCCGAGTCGACTGGCTATGGCTACACCTTC.

Of note for this clonotype: At one of its ends the junction is not consistent with the germline gene, which may arise from a read error. This chain links TRBV7-9 with TRBJ2-3, with a possible D match to TRBD1 (5 bases). The CDR3 has 12 residues. Germline loops: CDR1 SEHNR, CDR2 FQNEAQ (reference sequence). This chain's CDR3 is CASTQGTGTQYF. The CDR3 region has the DNA TGTGCCAGCACTCAGGGAACAGGTACGCAGTATTTT.

Ten or more counts support this clonotype. The chain has TRBV20-1 and TRBJ2-1; 13 bases align to TRBD2. V shed 6 bases, J shed 8 bases, and the junction held 7 bases outside the gene matches. Germline V gives CDR1 DFQATT, CDR2 SNEGSKA (reference sequence). This CDR3 contains 14 residues. The CDR3 sequence: CSATTSGRADEQFF. CDR3 DNA sequence: TGCAGTGCGACTACTAGCGGGAGGGCCGATGAGCAGTTCTTC.

This clonotype was seen many times. The gene calls are TRBV25-1 and TRBJ2-3; tentative D call: TRBD1 (5 bases). V lost 9 bases and J lost 4, with 11 bases in between. Germline assignment: CDR1 MGHDK and CDR2 SYGVNS. CDR3 length: 12 amino acids. The CDR3 is CASSRGADTQYF. Here the CDR3 DNA reads TGTGCCAGTTCTAGGGGCGCAGATACGCAGTATTTT.

This clonotype was detected once. The chain joins TRBV27 to TRBJ2-2, with 11 bases that match TRBD2. V trimming: 5 bases; J trimming: 5 bases; junction bases outside the gene matches: 4. Per germline, CDR1 MNHEY and CDR2 SMNVEV (reference sequence). The CDR3 contains 15 residues. This CDR3 reads CASSQLAGVTGELFF. As DNA, the CDR3 is TGTGCCAGCAGTCAACTAGCGGGAGTGACCGGGGAGCTGTTTTTT.

This chain links TRBV6-6 with TRBJ1-4; TRBD1 matches 8 bases. The trim removed 6 bases at V and 8 bases at J, leaving 11 bases unmatched. This CDR3 region has 15 residues. Germline loops: CDR1 MNHNY, CDR2 SVGAGI (reference sequence). CDR3 sequence: CASRNGQGEAEKLFF. The CDR3 nucleotides read TGTGCCAGCAGAAACGGACAGGGCGAAGCCGAAAAACTGTTTTTT.

This clonotype came up many times. The V call is TRBV6-2 or TRBV6-3, the J call TRBJ2-7; D not certain. From germline, CDR1 is MNHEY and CDR2 SVGEGT. The CDR3 sequence is 14 residues long. Trimming cost V 4 bases and J 0 bases, with 10 bases left between them. CDR3 region: CASSLYRDSYEQYF. The CDR3 nucleotides are TGTGCCAGCAGTTTATACCGCGACTCCTACGAGCAGTACTTC.

This clonotype was seen at least ten times. The chain links TRBV20-1 to TRBJ2-2, with TRBD1 matching 8 bases. The CDR3 spans 16 residues. The germline gives CDR1 DFQATT, CDR2 SNEGSKA (reference sequence). Losses at the gene ends were 4 bases for V and 3 bases for J; bases not matched to a gene: 10. For the CDR3, the DNA is TGCAGTGCTAAGCAGGGGGCGATCCCGCACACCGGGGAGCTGTTTTTT. Translation: CSAKQGAIPHTGELFF.

The J gene is TRBJ1-3, the V gene TRBV27, with 9 bases matching TRBD1. The CDR3 consists of 17 residues. The V and J ends lost 5 bases and 4 bases, in that order; junction bases with no gene match: 12. The V gene's germline CDR1 is MNHEY and CDR2 SMNVEV (reference sequence). The CDR3 DNA reads as TGTGCCAGCAGTCTAGTACCAGTGGGACAGGGCGGAAACACCATATATTTT. It translates to CASSLVPVGQGGNTIYF.

The genes are TRBV20-1 and TRBJ1-2, with unresolved D. CDR1 is DFQATT, CDR2 SNEGSKA, per germline (reference sequence). The CDR3 loop spans 13 amino acids. Trimming shortened V by 0 bases and J by 1 base, and 6 bases separated the two germline ends. CDR3 protein: CSARERLNYGYTF. The CDR3 DNA reads TGCAGTGCTAGAGAGCGGCTTAACTATGGCTACACCTTC.

This clonotype has ten or more counts. V usage is TRBV7-9 and J usage is TRBJ1-5; TRBD1 is a possible D gene (5 bases). CDR1 is SEHNR, CDR2 FQNEAQ, per germline (reference sequence). The CDR3 has 17 amino acids. Trimming pared 4 bases from V and 2 bases from J, leaving 18 bases between. The CDR3 DNA reads as TGTGCCAGCAGCTCCTCCGACGGGGGTAGGGGCAATCAGCCCCAGCATTTT. It is translated as CASSSSDGGRGNQPQHF.

The rearrangement joins TRBV29-1 to TRBJ2-1, with 13 nucleotides matching TRBD2. From germline, CDR1 is SQVTM and CDR2 ANQGSEA. This CDR3 region has 16 residues. The ends lost 3 bases at V and 8 bases at J; junction bases unmatched: 10. The CDR3: CSVETSGRTPRDEQFF. CDR3 nucleotide sequence: TGCAGCGTTGAGACTAGCGGGAGGACCCCTCGAGATGAGCAGTTCTTC.

The chain is built from TRBV6-2 or TRBV6-3 and TRBJ2-3; a weak D match, TRBD1 (6 bases). The CDR3 consists of 14 residues. CDR1 is MNHEY, CDR2 SVGEGT, per germline. V lost 8 bases, J lost 2 bases, and 14 bases lay in between. The CDR3 loop reads CASGTITDTDTQYF. CDR3 DNA sequence: TGTGCCAGCGGGACAATCACGGACACAGATACGCAGTATTTT.

This clonotype was counted a few times. This rearrangement joins TRBV7-8 to TRBJ1-6, with TRBD1 matching 10 bases. J was trimmed by 5 bases and V by 1 base; bases with no gene match: 2. The CDR3 is 16 amino acids. Germline CDR1 SGHVS, CDR2 FQNEAQ. CDR3 bases: TGTGCCAGCAGCTTAGTTGGGACAGGGGATAATTCACCCCTCCACTTT. It specifies CASSLVGTGDNSPLHF.

J is TRBJ2-4 and V is TRBV11-2; 9 bases map to TRBD2. Germline V CDR1 and CDR2: SGHAT, FQNNGV. The CDR3 sequence is 16 residues long. The junction had 8 bases not matched to a gene; V was cut back by 7 bases and J by 1 base. In DNA form, the CDR3 reads TGTGCCAGCACACCGGAGGCGGGGGGGGCCAAAAACATTCAGTACTTC. Its translation is CASTPEAGGAKNIQYF.

This chain connects TRBV27 to TRBJ1-3; D unresolved. The CDR3 totals 13 residues. V lost 6 bases and J 0 bases, leaving 6 bases between the germline ends. Germline V gene sequence: CDR1 MNHEY, CDR2 SMNVEV (reference sequence). The CDR3 protein is CASRQSSGNTIYF. Written as DNA, the CDR3 is TGTGCCAGCAGACAGAGCTCTGGAAACACCATATATTTT.

The gene calls are TRBV6-5 and TRBJ1-4; tentatively, D is TRBD1 (6 bases). This CDR3 spans 15 amino acids. Germline V gives CDR1 MNHEY, CDR2 SVGAGI. Between the trimmed V and J ends, which lost 0 bases and 7 bases, there was a span of 12 bases. The CDR3 DNA is TGTGCCAGCAGTTACTCAGGGGGGCCGAGTGAAAAACTGTTTTTT. It codes for CASSYSGGPSEKLFF.

The genes are TRBV4-3 and TRBJ2-5; D perhaps matches TRBD1 (7 bases). Germline loops: CDR1 LGHNA, CDR2 YSLEER. There are 16 residues in the CDR3. Trimming cost V 2 bases and J 5 bases, with 18 bases left between them. The CDR3 loop reads CASSQTRDSSFETQYF. DNA of the CDR3: TGCGCCAGCAGCCAAACGCGGGACAGCTCCTTCGAGACCCAGTACTTC.